The source of this TCR beta chain is a study of blood T cell repertoires in COVID-19. Study at large: Italy, Spain and the United States were the sources of the convalescent and acute COVID-19 samples.

Per the original data handling: Scientists estimated how many nucleated cells there were by amplifying reference gene primers. Profiled with immunoSEQ multiplex PCR; TCRdb holds only in-frame clones, not every one. That table furnishes V, J and clone size, whereas the DNA furnished D and trimming. The repertoire consists of tens of thousands of clones, with 86% occurring once and the leading ten covering approximately 10%. Per germline, CDR1 DFQATT and CDR2 SNEGSKA (reference sequence). The CDR3 extends over 13 amino acids. Trimming at V came to 3 bases and at J to 7 bases, leaving 3 bases not matched to a gene.

This receptor was obtained from a man in his 70s with active or convalescent COVID-19. Sequencing was done on a sample of peripheral blood. This chain connects TRBV20-1 to TRBJ2-1; 10 positions agree with TRBD2. CDR3 in DNA: TGCAGTGCTAGTCCAGCGGGAGGGAATGAGCAGTTCTTC. Its translation: CSASPAGGNEQFF.